Following are 14 T cell receptor beta chains from one sample sequenced in a study of PD-1 blockade in classical Hodgkin lymphoma. Time point here: cycle 4 day 1 (C4D1), after 5 to 7 weeks of nivolumab. No patient escaped relapse after autologous stem cell transplantation, and brentuximab vedotin exposure varied. This table comes from immunoSEQ multiplex PCR, and its TCRdb copy is limited to in-frame clones, with some not included. The repertoire holds tens of thousands of clones, with 72% as singletons. This sample comprised peripheral blood mononuclear cells (PBMCs), obtained before the fourth cycle of nivolumab. These receptors came from a human donor with classical Hodgkin lymphoma.

In its sample, this clone was seen a few times. This chain links TRBV25-1 with TRBJ2-5; D is ambiguous. Trimming shortened V by 6 bases and J by 5 bases, and 10 bases separated the two germline ends. The CDR3 extends over 12 amino acids. CDR1 is MGHDK, CDR2 SYGVNS, per germline. The CDR3 reads CASSPFVETQYF. The CDR3 region has the DNA TGTGCCAGCAGCCCATTCGTGGAGACCCAGTACTTC.

In its sample, this clone was seen a few times. V gene TRBV6-6 combines with J gene TRBJ1-4; a weak D match, TRBD1 (5 bases). CDR3 length: 15 amino acids. The V end was cut by 4 bases, the J end by 5 bases, with 14 bases between. In germline, CDR1 is MNHNY, CDR2 SVGAGI (reference sequence). The CDR3 DNA sequence: TGTGCCAGCAGTTCGCAGGGCAAGGCGAATGAAAAACTGTTTTTT. The encoded protein is CASSSQGKANEKLFF.

This clone occurred once. This sequence joins TRBV19 and TRBJ1-5; D gene ambiguous. Germline CDR1 reads LNHDA; CDR2 reads SQIVND (reference sequence). Trimming stripped 4 bases from V and 0 bases from J, with 13 bases between. There are 16 residues in the CDR3. The CDR3 protein is CASSRGRSDSNQPQHF. The CDR3 DNA reads as TGTGCCAGTAGTAGAGGCAGATCTGATAGCAATCAGCCCCAGCATTTT.

The V call is TRBV5-1, the J call TRBJ2-7; 14 bases agree with TRBD2. Germline CDR1 reads SGHRS; CDR2 reads YFSETQ. There are 15 residues in the CDR3. The V and J ends lost 4 bases and 4 bases, in that order; junction bases with no gene match: 4. In DNA form, the CDR3 reads TGCGCCAGCAGCGCGACTAGCGGGGGGGCGTACGAGCAGTACTTC. It translates to CASSATSGGAYEQYF.

This clone showed up just a few times. J is TRBJ2-7 and V is TRBV21-1; TRBD1, the table's D call, was not compared with the DNA. TRBV21-1 is tagged as a pseudogene. The CDR3 has 14 amino acids. CDR3 protein: CASSLRTGIGEQYF. CDR3 DNA sequence: TGTGCCAGCAGCCTTCGGACAGGGATCGGGGAGCAGTACTTC.

This rearrangement joins TRBV27 to TRBJ1-4; maybe TRBD1 (5 bases). There are 13 residues in the CDR3. Germline V lookup: CDR1 MNHEY, CDR2 SMNVEV (reference sequence). With 5 bases removed from V and 5 bases from J, the gap between germline ends came to 9 bases. The CDR3 sequence: CASSIRQNEKLFF. Here the CDR3 DNA reads TGTGCCAGCAGTATAAGACAGAATGAAAAACTGTTTTTT.

This sequence joins TRBV6-5 and TRBJ2-7, with a possible D match to TRBD2 (6 bases). V gave up 8 bases and J gave up 3 bases, with 14 bases separating them. The CDR3 is 13 amino acids. Germline-derived CDR1 and CDR2 are MNHEY and SVGAGI. The CDR3 DNA reads TGTGCCAGCGGGAGAAGGGAGGACTACGAGCAGTACTTC. Amino acids: CASGRREDYEQYF.

The rearrangement links TRBV10-2 to TRBJ1-2, with D unresolved. Between the trimmed V and J ends, which lost 4 bases and 5 bases, there was a span of 11 bases. CDR1 and CDR2 from the germline V gene are WSHSY and SAAADI. There are 13 residues in the CDR3. CDR3 DNA: TGCGCCAGCAGTGGATCCCCGGGGTATGGCTACACCTTC. Translated, it gives CASSGSPGYGYTF.

This clone was counted once. The genes are TRBV6-5 and TRBJ1-5; no definite D call. The germline V gene encodes CDR1 MNHEY and CDR2 SVGAGI. The germline V and J ends were trimmed by 5 bases and 5 bases, with 10 bases remaining between them. CDR3 length equals 13 residues. As DNA, the CDR3 is TGTGCCAGCAGTCTAAGCCCGGATCAGCCCCAGCATTTT. It specifies CASSLSPDQPQHF.

In its sample, this clone ranks as medium-sized (0.01 to 0.1%). The V and J genes are TRBV15 and TRBJ2-7; D is uncertain. CDR1 LNHNV and CDR2 YYDKDF come from the germline V gene (reference sequence). The length of the CDR3 is 17 residues. Deletions cut 5 bases from V and 2 bases from J, with 22 bases between. The DNA for the CDR3 is TGTGCCACCAGCGAGTTTCCCAGGCCACAATCTACCTACGAGCAGTACTTC. As protein: CATSEFPRPQSTYEQYF.

The V and J genes are TRBV5-8 and TRBJ2-3; D is unclear. The CDR3 has 18 amino acids. Trimming removed 4 bases at V and 5 bases at J, with 26 bases between. Per germline, CDR1 SGHTS and CDR2 YDEGEE. Here the CDR3 reads CASSQLPLTGPRGDTQYF. CDR3 DNA: TGTGCCAGCAGCCAACTTCCTCTCACCGGGCCCCGAGGAGATACGCAGTATTTT.

V usage is TRBV25-1 and J usage is TRBJ1-2; D possibly corresponds to TRBD1 (5 bases). Germline lookup yields CDR1 MGHDK and CDR2 SYGVNS. CDR3 length: 12 residues. The V gene lost 6 bases and the J gene lost 1 base, with 6 bases spanning the gap. The CDR3 DNA follows: TGTGCCAGCAGGAGGGGTAACTATGGCTACACCTTC. Protein: CASRRGNYGYTF.

As concerns this clone: At the DNA level, this CDR3 is encoded by other sequences in the same sample as well. The rearrangement uses TRBV2 and TRBJ2-7; D remains unclear. This CDR3 spans 12 amino acids. V lost 3 bases and J lost 3, with 6 bases in between. Germline V gives CDR1 SNHLY, CDR2 FYNNEI. Here the CDR3 reads CASSDERYEQYF. DNA of the CDR3: TGTGCCAGCAGTGATGAGCGCTACGAGCAGTACTTC.

CDR3 DNA sequence: TGCAGCGTTTTCGGGAAATATGGAAACACCATATATTTT. Translating it yields CSVFGKYGNTIYF. V is TRBV29-1 and J is TRBJ1-3, with no clear D. The CDR3 runs 13 residues. The germline CDR1 and CDR2 sequences are SQVTM and ANQGSEA. Trimming left V 5 bases short and J 3 bases short, with 11 bases between.